A single sample gave rise to the 10 T cell receptor beta chains below, sequenced in a study of CD8 T cells in Susac syndrome. Random hexamers were used to reverse transcribe an amount of about 0.45 to 1 ug RNA. TCRdb reprocessed the immunoSEQ multiplex PCR reads via MiXCR and lists one record per CDR3 protein. The sample carries about 71,000 distinct CDR3 sequences, 93% recorded once. Material for sequencing was CD4+ T cells from PBMCs. The receptors derive from a human donor with Susac syndrome.

This clonotype was recorded only once. The J gene is TRBJ2-7, the V gene TRBV12-5; 8 nucleotides align to TRBD2. The V gene's germline CDR1 is LGHNT and CDR2 FRNRAP. CDR3 length: 14 residues. The J segment lost 0 bases and the V segment lost 8 bases, leaving 6 bases of the junction unmatched. DNA for the CDR3: TGTGCTAGTAGCAGCGGGGGAAGCTCCTACGAGCAGTACTTC. Translated, it gives CASSSGGSSYEQYF.

This chain connects TRBV6-1 to TRBJ2-7; D perhaps matches TRBD2 (5 bases). This CDR3 has 13 residues. V lost 6 bases to trimming and J lost 7 bases, with 16 bases between them. Germline V gives CDR1 MNHNS, CDR2 SASEGT. The CDR3 loop is CASSLIGREEQYF. CDR3 sequence (DNA): TGTGCCAGCAGCCTGATTGGACGGGAAGAGCAGTACTTC.

The rearrangement uses TRBV2 and TRBJ1-2; 8 nucleotides line up with TRBD1. The CDR3 spans 13 residues. Germline V CDR1 and CDR2: SNHLY, FYNNEI. Germline trimming cut 4 bases from V and 7 bases from J; bases unmatched to any gene: 5. The CDR3 reads CASSVQGVGGYTF. DNA of the CDR3: TGTGCCAGCAGTGTACAGGGGGTTGGTGGCTACACCTTC.

The CDR3 nucleotides read TGTGCCAGCAGCTTAGGTGACAGGTACTACGAGCAGTACTTC. This encodes CASSLGDRYYEQYF. The chain is built from TRBV7-2 and TRBJ2-7; D is perhaps TRBD1 (6 bases). Germline CDR1 SGHTA, CDR2 FQGNSA. CDR3 size: 14 residues. V was trimmed by 1 base and J by 3 bases, leaving 10 bases between them.

The chain uses TRBV20-1 and TRBJ1-3; D not resolved. The ends were cut back, 1 base at V and 0 bases at J, with 7 bases in the middle. Germline loops: CDR1 DFQATT, CDR2 SNEGSKA (reference sequence). The CDR3 has 14 amino acids. The CDR3 sequence is CSARVGTSGNTIYF. CDR3 DNA sequence: TGCAGTGCTAGAGTAGGAACCTCTGGAAACACCATATATTTT.

The chain couples TRBV7-2 to TRBJ1-2; 8 bases agree with TRBD1. V trimming: 5 bases; J trimming: 10 bases; junction bases outside the gene matches: 12. The CDR3 loop spans 14 amino acids. Germline V gives CDR1 SGHTA, CDR2 FQGNSA. This CDR3 is CASSLLSQGGDYTF. For the CDR3, the DNA is TGTGCCAGCAGCCTCCTTTCACAGGGGGGTGACTACACCTTC. Supplemented by reference TRBV7-2 and TRBJ1-2, the full variable domain reads GAGVSQSPSNKVTEKGKDVELRCDPISGHTALYWYRQSLGQGLEFLIYFQGNSAPDKSGLPSDRFSAERTGGSVSTLTIQRTQQEDSAVYLCASSLLSQGGDYTFGSGTRLTVV.

The chain combines TRBV18 with TRBJ1-6; D unclear. CDR1 and CDR2 (germline): KGHSH, LQKENI. Trimming removed 3 bases from V and 10 bases from J, with 13 bases in between. There are 14 residues in the CDR3. In DNA form, the CDR3 reads TGTGCCAGCTCACCTGCCGATTTCCGCTCACCCCTCCACTTT. Its translation is CASSPADFRSPLHF.

V is TRBV6-5 and J is TRBJ1-6, with D maybe TRBD1 (6 bases). V lost 6 bases and J 10 bases, leaving 16 bases between the germline ends. This CDR3 has 14 residues. Looked up from germline, CDR1 is MNHEY and CDR2 is SVGAGI. CDR3 sequence reads: CASSRNRGGSPLHF. CDR3 DNA: TGTGCCAGCAGCCGAAACCGCGGGGGCTCACCCCTCCACTTT.

V is TRBV3-1 and J is TRBJ1-3; D gene uncertain. The CDR3 extends over 16 amino acids. The V and J ends lost 5 bases and 0 bases respectively, with 14 bases between them. Germline V gene sequence: CDR1 LGHDT, CDR2 YNNKEL (reference sequence). The CDR3 DNA reads TGTGCCAGCAGCATCACAGCCCCGTACTCTGGAAACACCATATATTTT. The encoded protein is CASSITAPYSGNTIYF.

The rearrangement joins TRBV28 to TRBJ2-3; D remains unclear. The CDR3 runs to 14 residues. The V and J ends lost 5 bases and 5 bases respectively, with 14 bases between them. The germline gives CDR1 MDHEN, CDR2 SYDVKM. In nucleotides, the CDR3 is TGTGCCAGCAGTACCTCGCCCAGCCGAGATACGCAGTATTTT. It is translated as CASSTSPSRDTQYF.